This entry lists 25 T cell receptor beta chains sequenced from one sample in a study of T cells in Graves' hyperthyroidism and ophthalmopathy. Regions amplified from RNA transcripts were the TCR beta CDR3 regions. With the HTBI primer set, the TCR CDR3 went through a first round of RT-PCR. TCRdb re-analysed the multiplex PCR reads in MiXCR, keeping a single row per CDR3 protein. The sample includes about 690,000 distinct CDR3 sequences, about 18% of them seen just once. The sequenced sample consisted of blood. These receptor sequences come from a man aged 50-60 years with Graves' hyperthyroidism.

This clonotype was seen at least ten times. The genes are TRBV11-2 and TRBJ2-5, with D maybe TRBD1 (5 bases). The CDR3 spans 14 residues. Trimming pared 5 bases from V and 2 bases from J, leaving 12 bases between. The V gene's germline CDR1 is SGHAT and CDR2 FQNNGV. In nucleotides, the CDR3 is TGTGCCAGCAGCACAAAGGACATACAAGAGACCCAGTACTTC. It specifies CASSTKDIQETQYF. Together with reference TRBV11-2 and TRBJ2-5, the CDR3 gives the full variable domain: EAGVAQSPRYKIIEKRQSVAFWCNPISGHATLYWYQQILGQGPKLLIQFQNNGVVDDSQLPKDRFSAERLKGVDSTLKIQPAKLEDSAVYLCASSTKDIQETQYFGPGTRLLVL.

This chain connects TRBV24-1 to TRBJ2-3, with D possibly being TRBD1 or TRBD2 (5 bases each). CDR3 length: 15 residues. V was trimmed by 0 bases and J by 9 bases, leaving 15 bases between them. Germline CDR1 reads KGHDR; CDR2 reads SFDVKD. The CDR3 here is CATSDLSGAVLTQYF. The CDR3 DNA follows: TGTGCCACCAGTGATTTGTCCGGGGCAGTCCTGACGCAGTATTTT.

This clonotype was observed many times. The V and J genes are TRBV28 and TRBJ1-1, with D tentatively TRBD1 (5 bases). Trimming removed 5 bases from V and 6 bases from J, with 13 bases in between. The CDR3 length is 13 residues. In germline, CDR1 is MDHEN, CDR2 SYDVKM. The CDR3 DNA sequence: TGTGCCAGCAGTGCGACAGTTGGGGCTGAAGCTTTCTTT. Its protein product is CASSATVGAEAFF.

This clonotype showed up many times. The J gene is TRBJ1-1, the V gene TRBV3-1; the D is unclear. The CDR3 consists of 12 residues. Trimming took 3 bases from V and 6 from J, leaving 8 bases between them. Germline lookup yields CDR1 LGHDT and CDR2 YNNKEL (reference sequence). The CDR3 DNA follows: TGTGCCAGCAGCCAGTTAACAGCTGAAGCTTTCTTT. This codes for CASSQLTAEAFF.

The genes are TRBV20-1 and TRBJ2-3, with 10 bases that match TRBD2. CDR1 and CDR2 (germline): DFQATT, SNEGSKA (reference sequence). CDR3 length: 14 amino acids. V was clipped by 3 bases and J by 3 bases; unmatched bases: 3. The CDR3 sequence: CSASSSGSTDTQYF. DNA for the CDR3: TGCAGTGCTAGTTCTAGCGGGAGTACAGATACGCAGTATTTT.

This clonotype was found once. The junction departs from germline at one end; a sequencing error may be responsible. The V and J genes are TRBV28 and TRBJ1-5; possible D gene TRBD1, 5 bases. CDR3 length: 13 residues. Germline V gives CDR1 MDHEN, CDR2 SYDVKM. CDR3 nucleotides: TGTGTCAGCAGGGAGGTAAGCAATCAGCCCCAGCATTTT. It codes for CVSREVSNQPQHF.

This clonotype was recorded at least ten times. The chain couples TRBV28 to TRBJ1-1; 8 nucleotides agree with TRBD1. The germline V gene encodes CDR1 MDHEN and CDR2 SYDVKM. This CDR3 contains 16 residues. Trimming cost V 6 bases and J 0 bases; bases outside gene matches: 9. DNA for the CDR3: TGTGCCAGCAGCGCCGGACAGGGCTCGATGAACACTGAAGCTTTCTTT. Amino acids: CASSAGQGSMNTEAFF.

As for this clonotype: Lacking the conserved final phenylalanine or tryptophan, this CDR3 likely reflects a read error. The J gene is TRBJ2-7, the V gene TRBV12-3 or TRBV12-4, with D unclear. V was pared by 3 bases and J by 4 bases, with 10 bases between. This CDR3 region has 13 residues. The CDR3 nucleotides are TGTGCCAGCAGTTTGGATCCCGCATACGAGCAGTACCTC. Translating it yields CASSLDPAYEQYL.

The V gene is TRBV15, the J gene TRBJ2-3, with D perhaps TRBD2 (6 bases). CDR1 LNHNV and CDR2 YYDKDF come from the germline V gene (reference sequence). The V end lost 5 bases, the J end lost 2 bases, and 11 bases lay between the germline ends. CDR3 length: 14 residues. CDR3 sequence reads: CATSGTGVTDTQYF. CDR3 nucleotides: TGTGCCACCAGCGGAACGGGAGTCACAGATACGCAGTATTTT.

This clonotype came up a few times. The CDR3, as DNA: TGTGCCAGCAGCGCTATAGGGGGAACTGGGGCCAACGTCCTGACTTTC. Translation gives CASSAIGGTGANVLTF. The chain is built from TRBV7-9 and TRBJ2-6; a weak D match, TRBD1 (6 bases). The V gene's germline CDR1 is SEHNR and CDR2 FQNEAQ (reference sequence). The CDR3 runs to 16 residues. Trimming removed 5 bases at V and 2 bases at J, with 13 bases between.

A word on this clonotype: An end of the junction differs from the germline gene, which may be a read error. The rearrangement joins TRBV7-7 to TRBJ2-1, with D perhaps matching TRBD1 (6 bases). The CDR3 has 15 residues. Germline V gene sequence: CDR1 SSHAT, CDR2 FNYEAQ (reference sequence). CDR3 residues: CASSFPGDRYNEQFF. The DNA for the CDR3 is TGTGCTAGCAGCTTCCCAGGGGATAGATACAATGAGCAGTTCTTC.

The chain links TRBV12-5 to TRBJ2-1; D is undetermined. Germline CDR1 LGHNT, CDR2 FRNRAP. The CDR3 has 14 amino acids. V dropped 6 bases and J dropped 4 bases, with 13 bases sitting between them. The CDR3 DNA sequence: TGTGCTAGTGGCCGTAGTGCCGAGTACAATGAGCAGTTCTTC. Amino acids: CASGRSAEYNEQFF.

This clonotype has more than one count but fewer than ten. The chain couples TRBV18 to TRBJ2-2; D is perhaps TRBD1 (5 bases). The CDR3 runs to 16 residues. Germline V gene lookup returns CDR1 KGHSH and CDR2 LQKENI. The V and J ends lost 0 bases and 4 bases respectively, with 12 bases between them. In DNA, the CDR3 is TGTGCCAGCTCACCACCAAGACAGTTGAGCACCGGGGAGCTGTTTTTT. Translating it yields CASSPPRQLSTGELFF.

This clonotype was picked up many times. Here the CDR3 reads CASSFAAGGNGEQFF. For the CDR3, the DNA is TGTGCCAGCAGCTTTGCTGCGGGAGGTAACGGTGAGCAGTTCTTC. The rearrangement links TRBV7-6 to TRBJ2-1, with TRBD2 identical over 8 bases. This CDR3 has 15 amino acids. CDR1 and CDR2 from the germline V gene are SGHVS and FNYEAQ. The trim removed 3 bases at V and 9 bases at J, leaving 10 bases unmatched.

In its sample, this clonotype was seen a few times. The junction and the germline gene differ at one end; a read error may be behind it. The V call is TRBV7-2, the J call TRBJ1-1; D is ambiguous. CDR1 SGHTA and CDR2 FQGNSA come from the germline V gene. The CDR3 spans 12 residues. The CDR3 here is CASSLMGTEAIF. The CDR3 nucleotides are TGTGCCAGCAGCTTAATGGGCACTGAAGCTATCTTT. Complete variable domain (other parts from reference TRBV7-2 and TRBJ1-1): GAGVSQSPSNKVTEKGKDVELRCDPISGHTALYWYRQSLGQGLEFLIYFQGNSAPDKSGLPSDRFSAERTGGSVSTLTIQRTQQEDSAVYLCASSLMGTEAIFGQGTRLTVV.

This clonotype was seen many times. V gene TRBV7-9 combines with J gene TRBJ1-4; TRBD1 matches at 8 bases. Germline V gene sequence: CDR1 SEHNR, CDR2 FQNEAQ (reference sequence). The CDR3 spans 14 residues. J was trimmed by 5 bases and V by 1 base; bases with no gene match: 0. The CDR3 reads CASSLGQGNEKLFF. CDR3 nucleotides: TGTGCCAGCAGCTTAGGACAGGGGAATGAAAAACTGTTTTTT.

The chain recombines TRBV5-5 with TRBJ1-5, with D tentatively TRBD1 (6 bases). The V and J ends lost 2 bases and 0 bases respectively, with 12 bases between them. Per germline, CDR1 SGHKS and CDR2 YYEKEE (reference sequence). The CDR3 has 16 residues. CDR3 nucleotide sequence: TGTGCCAGCAGCTTTGGACAGTCACCTAGCAATCAGCCCCAGCATTTT. This codes for CASSFGQSPSNQPQHF.

This chain links TRBV10-1 with TRBJ2-1; 11 nucleotides match TRBD1. Per the germline V gene, CDR1 is WNHNN and CDR2 is SYGVQD (reference sequence). J gave up 7 bases and V 6 bases, and 5 bases lay outside the gene matches. The length of the CDR3 is 14 residues. The CDR3 is CASSLDRGRNEQFF. The CDR3 region has the DNA TGCGCCAGCAGCCTGGACAGGGGGCGGAATGAGCAGTTCTTC.

This clonotype was recorded at least ten times. This CDR3 reads CASRGDRPPNTGELFF. The DNA for the CDR3 is TGTGCCAGCAGGGGGGACAGGCCTCCTAACACCGGGGAGCTGTTTTTT. The chain couples TRBV6-1 to TRBJ2-2; TRBD1 agrees at 8 bases. The CDR3 contains 16 residues. J was trimmed by 2 bases and V by 6 bases; bases with no gene match: 8. Germline V gene sequence: CDR1 MNHNS, CDR2 SASEGT.

This clonotype was recorded at least ten times. V usage is TRBV6-1 and J usage is TRBJ2-3, with TRBD1 identical over 8 bases. Germline V gene lookup returns CDR1 MNHNS and CDR2 SASEGT. This CDR3 has 14 amino acids. V was pared by 5 bases and J by 4 bases, with 5 bases of the junction left unmatched. The CDR3 region is CASSYGQGPDTQYF. CDR3 nucleotide sequence: TGTGCCAGCAGTTACGGACAGGGCCCAGATACGCAGTATTTT.

This clonotype occurred many times. The chain joins TRBV28 to TRBJ1-5, with D perhaps TRBD1 (5 bases). With 3 bases removed from V and 7 bases from J, the gap between germline ends came to 13 bases. The CDR3 runs to 14 residues. CDR1 is MDHEN, CDR2 SYDVKM, per germline. The CDR3 here is CASSFSGLRQPQHF. The CDR3 DNA sequence: TGTGCCAGCAGTTTTTCAGGGTTGAGGCAGCCCCAGCATTTT.

This clonotype appeared a few times. The rearrangement uses TRBV12-3 or TRBV12-4 and TRBJ2-2, with D possibly being TRBD1 (6 bases). The CDR3 contains 15 residues. V gave up 6 bases and J gave up 1 base, with 12 bases separating them. For the CDR3, the DNA is TGTGCCAGCAGAAAAGGACAGAAGAACACCGGGGAGCTGTTTTTT. Translation: CASRKGQKNTGELFF.

The chain employs TRBV28 and TRBJ2-2; 8 bases are a match to TRBD1. This CDR3 comprises 13 residues. After removal of 10 bases from V and 2 bases from J, the junction contained 3 bases not matched to a gene. Germline lookup yields CDR1 MDHEN and CDR2 SYDVKM. The CDR3 DNA sequence: TGTGCCATCGGACAGGGAAACACCGGGGAGCTGTTTTTT. This translates into CAIGQGNTGELFF.

The table lists this clonotype with many counts. V and J are TRBV30 and TRBJ1-1; 7 bases fit TRBD1. From germline, CDR1 is GTSNPN and CDR2 SVGIG (reference sequence). The V segment lost 4 bases and the J segment 4 bases; nucleotides outside the gene matches: 3. The CDR3 runs to 12 residues. This CDR3 is CAWKGGPTEAFF. The CDR3 nucleotides are TGTGCCTGGAAAGGGGGCCCCACTGAAGCTTTCTTT.

In this sample, this clonotype turned up a few times. The chain employs TRBV19 and TRBJ2-3; D is tentatively TRBD1 or TRBD2 (5 bases each). Per the germline V gene, CDR1 is LNHDA and CDR2 is SQIVND (reference sequence). The CDR3 sequence is 16 residues long. The germline V and J ends were trimmed by 4 bases and 6 bases, with 20 bases remaining between them. The CDR3 nucleotides are TGTGCCAGTAGTACCTTTACGGAGGCCAGGGCGGATACGCAGTATTTT. Amino acid sequence: CASSTFTEARADTQYF.